These T cell receptor beta chains were read from a single sample in a study of beta chain features in type 1 diabetes. This table comes from immunoSEQ multiplex PCR, and its TCRdb copy is limited to in-frame clones, with some not included. The data contain about 150,000 clones, over 9% of them seen just once; the ten biggest clones take up more than 0.45%. Sequenced input: central memory CD4+ T cells from blood. These receptors were taken from a man in his thirties or forties with type 1 diabetes. CDR3s include the opening cysteine and the closing phenylalanine or tryptophan. D genes are given only for firm matches. Clone size, where shown, is once, few, many, or a class for clones that have expanded.

J: TRBJ2-2
D: -
size: few
V: TRBV28
DNA: TGTGCCAGCCGGGACACAAACACCGGGGAGCTGTTTTTT
CDR3: CASRDTNTGELFF

J: TRBJ2-5
D: -
size: few
V: TRBV2
DNA: TGTGCCAGCAGTGAGATAGTTGGAGCGCAAGAGACCCAGTACTTC
CDR3: CASSEIVGAQETQYF

J: TRBJ1-2
D: TRBD1
size: -
V: TRBV6-4
DNA: TGTGCCAGCAGAGCCGGGACAGGGGGTGACTATGGCTACACCTTC
CDR3: CASRAGTGGDYGYTF

J: TRBJ2-1
D: -
size: -
V: TRBV5-1
DNA: TGCGCCAGCAGCTTGGCGGGAGTAGGGAGCAATGAGCAGTTCTTC
CDR3: CASSLAGVGSNEQFF

J: TRBJ2-7
D: TRBD2
size: -
V: TRBV5-1
DNA: TGCGCCAGCAGCTTGGGGACTAGCGGGAGGGCCTACGAGCAGTACTTC
CDR3: CASSLGTSGRAYEQYF

J: TRBJ2-7
D: -
size: -
V: TRBV7-2
DNA: TGTGCCAGCAGCCCAACAGCTAACTACGAGCAGTACTTC
CDR3: CASSPTANYEQYF

J: TRBJ2-5
D: TRBD1
size: few
V: TRBV7-7
DNA: TGTGCCAGCAGCTACGGGACAGGGGGCCAAGAGACCCAGTACTTC
CDR3: CASSYGTGGQETQYF

J: TRBJ1-2
D: TRBD1
size: many
V: TRBV4-3
DNA: TGCGCCAGCAGCCAAGGACAGGGACTGGGCTACACCTTC
CDR3: CASSQGQGLGYTF

J: TRBJ2-5
D: -
size: few
V: TRBV9
DNA: TGTGCCAGCAGCGTAACGGGTGAGGAGACCCAGTACTTC
CDR3: CASSVTGEETQYF

J: TRBJ2-1
D: TRBD2
size: few
V: TRBV11-2
DNA: TGTGCCAGCAGCTTAGACAACTTAGGGGCGGGAGGAGGGAATGAGCAGTTCTTC
CDR3: CASSLDNLGAGGGNEQFF

J: TRBJ1-1
D: -
size: -
V: TRBV7-2
DNA: TGTGCCAGCAGTCTTACTACAGGGAAAGCTTTCTTT
CDR3: CASSLTTGKAFF

J: TRBJ2-7
D: -
size: few
V: TRBV4-1
DNA: TGCGCCAGCAGCCAAGGGCCGTTAAACGAGCAGTACTTC
CDR3: CASSQGPLNEQYF

J: TRBJ2-1
D: -
size: few
V: TRBV29-1
DNA: TGCAGCGTTGAAGGAGGATTCTCCTTCAATGAGCAGTTCTTC
CDR3: CSVEGGFSFNEQFF

J: TRBJ2-7
D: TRBD1
size: -
V: TRBV5-1
DNA: TGCGCCAGCAGACGGGACAGAGCCTACGAGCAGTACTTC
CDR3: CASRRDRAYEQYF

J: TRBJ2-5
D: -
size: few
V: TRBV7-8
DNA: TGTGCCAGCAGACAAGCCCTGACGGGAACAGAGTACTTC
CDR3: CASRQALTGTEYF

J: TRBJ1-1
D: -
size: few
V: TRBV30
DNA: TGTGCCTGGAGGACAGGCACTGAAGCTTTCTTT
CDR3: CAWRTGTEAFF

J: TRBJ2-5
D: TRBD2
size: few
V: TRBV7-3
DNA: TGTGCCAGCAGCTTAGTGTCTAGCGGGAGGCAGACCCAGTACTTC
CDR3: CASSLVSSGRQTQYF

J: TRBJ2-3
D: -
size: few
V: TRBV7-8
DNA: TGTGCCAGCAGCCCAGACTATTACACAGATACGCAGTATTTT
CDR3: CASSPDYYTDTQYF

J: TRBJ2-3
D: -
size: -
V: TRBV18
DNA: TGTGCCAGCTCACCGCCCGGACAGAGCACAGATACGCAGTATTTT
CDR3: CASSPPGQSTDTQYF

J: TRBJ1-2
D: -
size: few
V: TRBV5-5
DNA: TGTGCCAGCAGCTTGGGACAGTCTCCAGTTTATGGCTACACCTTC
CDR3: CASSLGQSPVYGYTF

J: TRBJ2-1
D: TRBD2
size: few
V: TRBV28
DNA: TGTGCCTCAGTAAGCGGGAGGGCGGGCACCTACAATGAGCAGTTCTTC
CDR3: CASVSGRAGTYNEQFF

J: TRBJ2-7
D: TRBD1
size: few
V: TRBV28
DNA: TGTGCCAGCAGCCAGGGACAGGGGAGGGACGAGCAGTACTTC
CDR3: CASSQGQGRDEQYF

J: TRBJ2-1
D: -
size: few
V: TRBV18
DNA: TGTGCCAGCGCGTTCGAGAATGAGCAGTTCTTC
CDR3: CASAFENEQFF

J: TRBJ2-3
D: TRBD1
size: -
V: TRBV5-4
DNA: TGTGCCAGCAGCTTGGAGGGGGCAAGGACAGATACGCAGTATTTT
CDR3: CASSLEGARTDTQYF

J: TRBJ2-7
D: TRBD1
size: -
V: TRBV6-5
DNA: TGTGCCAGCAGTTTGACAGGGGGCCACGAGCAGTACTTC
CDR3: CASSLTGGHEQYF

J: TRBJ2-5
D: -
size: -
V: TRBV9
DNA: TGTGCCAGCAGCGTAGGAGGGTCGAGCGGTACACAAGAGACCCAGTACTTC
CDR3: CASSVGGSSGTQETQYF

J: TRBJ1-4
D: -
size: few
V: TRBV27
DNA: TGTGCCAGCAGTCCCTTCGTTGAAAAACTGTTTTTT
CDR3: CASSPFVEKLFF

J: TRBJ2-1
D: TRBD2
size: -
V: TRBV9
DNA: TGTGCCAGCAGCGTGAGGCGGGAGAGCGGAGATGAGCAGTTCTTC
CDR3: CASSVRRESGDEQFF

J: TRBJ2-7
D: TRBD1
size: few
V: TRBV7-9
DNA: TGTGCCAGCAGCTTGGGACAGGGTGGCGAGCAGTACTTC
CDR3: CASSLGQGGEQYF

J: TRBJ1-1
D: -
size: -
V: TRBV5-4
DNA: TGTGCCAGCAGCTTGGATCGGCAGGGAAACACTGAAGCTTTCTTT
CDR3: CASSLDRQGNTEAFF

J: TRBJ2-3
D: -
size: many
V: TRBV29-1
DNA: TGCAGCGTTGAAAATATCGCAGATACGCAGTATTTT
CDR3: CSVENIADTQYF

J: TRBJ2-2
D: -
size: -
V: TRBV5-6
DNA: TGTGCCAGCAGCCCCGCGTTGTACGCGAACACCGGGGAGCTGTTTTTT
CDR3: CASSPALYANTGELFF

J: TRBJ1-2
D: -
size: -
V: TRBV2
DNA: TGTGCCAGCAGTTCCTCCGTGGGGGGATATGGCTACACCTTC
CDR3: CASSSSVGGYGYTF

J: TRBJ2-3
D: TRBD2
size: -
V: TRBV29-1
DNA: TGCAGCGTATCCCCCCTAGCGGGAGCTACAGATACGCAGTATTTT
CDR3: CSVSPLAGATDTQYF

J: TRBJ2-2
D: -
size: -
V: TRBV30
DNA: TGTGCCTGGAGAACCCAGGGGAACACCGGGGAGCTGTTTTTT
CDR3: CAWRTQGNTGELFF

J: TRBJ1-1
D: TRBD1
size: -
V: TRBV27
DNA: TGTGCCAGCAGGCGACAGGGAGTCACTGAAGCTTTCTTT
CDR3: CASRRQGVTEAFF

J: TRBJ2-3
D: TRBD1
size: -
V: TRBV7-7
DNA: TGTGCCAGCAGCGGGGGGACAGGGAGAGATACGCAGTATTTT
CDR3: CASSGGTGRDTQYF

J: TRBJ2-7
D: -
size: -
V: TRBV7-9
DNA: TGTGCCAGCAGCTTAGAGGGGGTGCAGTACTTC
CDR3: CASSLEGVQYF

J: TRBJ2-5
D: -
size: -
V: TRBV7-9
DNA: TGTGCCAGCAGCTCCGGCGCGATAGCGGTTAAAGAGACCCAGTACTTC
CDR3: CASSSGAIAVKETQYF

J: TRBJ2-4
D: -
size: few
V: TRBV6-1
DNA: TGTGCCAGCAGTGAAGGCAGGGGAACCAAAAACATTCAGTACTTC
CDR3: CASSEGRGTKNIQYF

J: TRBJ1-1
D: -
size: few
V: TRBV5-1
DNA: TGCGCCAGCAGCGTGGGGGCGCAGAACACTGAAGCTTTCTTT
CDR3: CASSVGAQNTEAFF

J: TRBJ1-1
D: -
size: -
V: TRBV6-6
DNA: TGTGCCAGCAGTTACTCGTCCGTGAACACTGAAGCTTTCTTT
CDR3: CASSYSSVNTEAFF

J: TRBJ2-5
D: -
size: -
V: TRBV7-6
DNA: TGTGCCAGCAGCTCCGGACTTTATTCGTACTTC
CDR3: CASSSGLYSYF

J: TRBJ2-1
D: TRBD2
size: -
V: TRBV4-2
DNA: TGTGCCAGCAGCCTCGGACTAGCGGGAGATGAGCAGTTCTTC
CDR3: CASSLGLAGDEQFF

J: TRBJ2-5
D: -
size: few
V: TRBV7-9
DNA: TGTGCCAGCAGCCCAGGGACTGCGCAAGAGACCCAGTACTTC
CDR3: CASSPGTAQETQYF

J: TRBJ2-2
D: -
size: few
V: TRBV28
DNA: TGTGCCAGCAGGCCTTCGGGGACCGGGGAGCTGTTTTTT
CDR3: CASRPSGTGELFF

J: TRBJ2-1
D: TRBD2
size: few
V: TRBV7-2
DNA: TGTGCCAGCAGTCGGGAGGCCCCTGTCGAGCAGTTCTTC
CDR3: CASSREAPVEQFF

J: TRBJ1-5
D: -
size: few
V: TRBV7-2
DNA: TGTGCCAGCAGCTTGGGCCTTAGCAATCAGCCCCAGCATTTT
CDR3: CASSLGLSNQPQHF

J: TRBJ2-7
D: -
size: few
V: TRBV28
DNA: TGTGCCAGCAGTTTGGGCAGCTCCTACGAGCAGTACTTC
CDR3: CASSLGSSYEQYF

J: TRBJ2-7
D: TRBD2
size: -
V: TRBV6-1
DNA: TGTGCCAGCAGTGAAATACTAGCGGACTACGAGCAGTACTTC
CDR3: CASSEILADYEQYF

J: TRBJ1-1
D: -
size: -
V: TRBV5-6
DNA: TGTGCCAGCAGCCCGGTCGGCGGCTCGGGCACTGAAGCTTTCTTT
CDR3: CASSPVGGSGTEAFF